The 7 T cell receptor beta chains below all came from one sample that was sequenced in a study of blood T cell repertoires in COVID-19. Measured with immunoSEQ multiplex PCR; TCRdb has only the in-frame clones, and not every one. Here the sample spans 200,000 to 300,000 clones, approximately 80% being singletons. The specimen sequenced was peripheral blood. The receptors were gathered from a woman aged 80 or over with acute or convalescent COVID-19.

The rearrangement joins TRBV28 to TRBJ2-3; maybe TRBD1 (6 bases). Germline V CDR1 and CDR2: MDHEN, SYDVKM. V gave up 6 bases and J gave up 1 base, with 14 bases separating them. The CDR3 totals 15 residues. CDR3 DNA sequence: TGTGCCAGCAGCCAGAACAGGGCACGCACAGATACGCAGTATTTT. Protein sequence: CASSQNRARTDTQYF.

The genes are TRBV24-1 and TRBJ1-4, with D possibly being TRBD1 (5 bases). Germline V CDR1 and CDR2: KGHDR, SFDVKD. V was shortened by 4 bases and J by 8 bases, with 16 bases between the two germline ends. The CDR3 consists of 15 residues. CDR3 in amino acids: CATSETTPSGEKLFF. The DNA of the CDR3 is TGTGCCACCAGTGAAACTACACCATCAGGGGAAAAACTGTTTTTT.

The chain is built from TRBV7-9 and TRBJ2-3; TRBD2 agrees at 8 bases. Germline CDR1 SEHNR, CDR2 FQNEAQ (reference sequence). This CDR3 is built from 15 residues. Trimming at V came to 4 bases and at J to 7 bases, leaving 10 bases not matched to a gene. The CDR3 is CASSSGTSTFHTQYF. The CDR3 DNA follows: TGTGCCAGCAGCTCCGGGACTAGTACCTTCCATACGCAGTATTTT. Full variable domain (missing parts from reference TRBV7-9 and TRBJ2-3): DTGVSQNPRHKITKRGQNVTFRCDPISEHNRLYWYRQTLGQGPEFLTYFQNEAQLEKSRLLSDRFSAERPKGSFSTLEIQRTEQGDSAMYLCASSSGTSTFHTQYFGPGTRLTVL.

The V and J genes are TRBV6-4 and TRBJ2-1, with 9 bases matching TRBD2. V trimming: 3 bases; J trimming: 7 bases; junction bases outside the gene matches: 7. The CDR3 loop spans 15 amino acids. Germline values: CDR1 MRHNA, CDR2 SNTAGT. For the CDR3, the DNA is TGTGCCAGCAGTGATCAGGCGGGGGGGCGTAATGAGCAGTTCTTC. Its translation is CASSDQAGGRNEQFF.

The chain joins TRBV19 to TRBJ2-2; the match to TRBD2 covers 9 bases. J lost 9 bases, V lost 4 bases, and 9 bases had no gene match. The CDR3 is 15 residues long. CDR1 is LNHDA and CDR2 is SQIVND in the germline V gene (reference sequence). In nucleotides, the CDR3 is TGTGCCAGTAGTACCCGGACTAGCGCGATCTGGGAGCTGTTTTTT. Its translation: CASSTRTSAIWELFF.

The genes are TRBV15 and TRBJ2-1, with TRBD2 matching 9 bases. Germline trimming cut 3 bases from V and 8 bases from J; bases unmatched to any gene: 14. Germline values: CDR1 LNHNV, CDR2 YYDKDF (reference sequence). The CDR3 consists of 17 residues. CDR3 in amino acids: CATSRHRGTSFVYEQFF. The CDR3 DNA follows: TGTGCCACCAGCAGGCACCGCGGGACTAGCTTTGTCTATGAGCAGTTCTTC.

This clone was seen more than once but under ten times. The chain links TRBV18 to TRBJ1-6, with TRBD1 matching over 8 bases. The V gene's germline CDR1 is KGHSH and CDR2 LQKENI. The CDR3 length is 15 residues. The J segment lost 7 bases and the V segment lost 6 bases, leaving 8 bases of the junction unmatched. CDR3 DNA sequence: TGTGCCAGCTCGCTGAGACAGGGGATGAATTCACCCCTCCACTTT. It specifies CASSLRQGMNSPLHF. The variable domain in full, with the rest retrieved from reference TRBV18 and TRBJ1-6, is NAGVMQNPRHLVRRRGQEARLRCSPMKGHSHVYWYRQLPEEGLKFMVYLQKENIIDESGMPKERFSAEFPKEGPSILRIQQVVRGDSAAYFCASSLRQGMNSPLHFGNGTRLTVT.